In its sample, the clone carrying this T cell receptor beta chain was seen many times. This specimen comes from a study of blood T cells in healthy people across ages. This CDR3 is built from 14 residues. CDR1 LGHNA and CDR2 YSLEER come from the germline V gene. V was cut by 2 bases and J by 5 bases, with 11 bases left in between. A second PCR of roughly 7 to 11 cycles used a sample-barcoded 5' primer and a J-beta primer mix. Paired-end reads containing CDR3 totaled no fewer than 2.5 million for each sample. TCRdb processed the 5' RACE reads anew with MiXCR; each CDR3 protein has one entry. This repertoire shows some 790,000 distinct CDR3 sequences, more than 25% found once; its top ten account for approximately 15%.

Input material: blood. This chain connects TRBV4-3 to TRBJ2-3; the D gene is possibly TRBD1 (5 bases). This sequence was found in an elderly woman in good health. CDR3: CASSQRGTGDTQYF. The CDR3 DNA reads TGCGCCAGCAGCCAAAGGGGCACGGGAGATACGCAGTATTTT.